The sequence of this TCR beta chain was determined in a study of shared clonotypes between healthy human individuals. This clone was seen more than once but under ten times. Germline CDR1 is LNHDA and CDR2 is SQIVND (reference sequence). V lost 5 bases and J lost 2; bases outside the gene matches: 6. The CDR3 spans 18 residues. Only CD45RO-negative cells positively selected for CCR7 counted as naive CD8 cells, so terminally differentiated effector memory CD45RA+ cells were excluded. Assay used: immunoSEQ multiplex PCR; TCRdb lists only in-frame clones, some missing. The table has about 590,000 clones, 95% seen once.

This sequence originates from a woman aged 30 to 39 in good health. The chain has TRBV19 and TRBJ2-2, with TRBD2 matching over 15 bases. Input material: naive CD8+ T cells sorted from blood. The CDR3 loop is CASSPGLAGGPNTGELFF. The CDR3 DNA is TGTGCCAGTAGTCCCGGACTAGCGGGAGGGCCAAACACCGGGGAGCTGTTTTTT.